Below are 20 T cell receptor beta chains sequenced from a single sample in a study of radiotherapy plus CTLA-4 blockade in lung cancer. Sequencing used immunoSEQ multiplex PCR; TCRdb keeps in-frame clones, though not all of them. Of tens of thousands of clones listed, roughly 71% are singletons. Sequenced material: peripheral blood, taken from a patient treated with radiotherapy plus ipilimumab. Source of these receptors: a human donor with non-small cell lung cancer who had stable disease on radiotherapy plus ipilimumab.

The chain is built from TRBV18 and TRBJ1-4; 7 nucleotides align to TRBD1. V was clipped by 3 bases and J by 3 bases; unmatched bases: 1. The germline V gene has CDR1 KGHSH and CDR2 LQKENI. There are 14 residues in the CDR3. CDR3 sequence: CASSPTGANEKLFF. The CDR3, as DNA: TGTGCCAGCTCACCCACAGGGGCTAATGAAAAACTGTTTTTT.

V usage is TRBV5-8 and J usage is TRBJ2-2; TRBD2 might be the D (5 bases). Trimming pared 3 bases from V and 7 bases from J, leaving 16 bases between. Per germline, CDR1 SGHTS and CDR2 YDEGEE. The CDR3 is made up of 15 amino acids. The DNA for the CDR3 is TGTGCCAGCAGCTGGGTCGAGGGATACAACGGGGAGCTGTTTTTT. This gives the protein CASSWVEGYNGELFF.

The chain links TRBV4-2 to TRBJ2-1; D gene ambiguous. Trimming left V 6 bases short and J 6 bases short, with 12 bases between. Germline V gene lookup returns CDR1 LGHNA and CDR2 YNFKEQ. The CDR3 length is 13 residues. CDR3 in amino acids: CASSPSPANEQFF. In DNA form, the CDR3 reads TGTGCCAGCAGTCCCTCGCCAGCCAATGAGCAGTTCTTC.

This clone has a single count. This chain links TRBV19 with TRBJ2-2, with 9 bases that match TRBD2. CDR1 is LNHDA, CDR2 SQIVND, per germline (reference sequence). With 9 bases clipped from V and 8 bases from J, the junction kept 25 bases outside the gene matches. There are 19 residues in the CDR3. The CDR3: CASIHGQVRIAGEGGELFF. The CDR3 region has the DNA TGTGCCAGCATCCACGGACAGGTCCGGATAGCGGGAGAGGGGGGGGAGCTGTTTTTT.

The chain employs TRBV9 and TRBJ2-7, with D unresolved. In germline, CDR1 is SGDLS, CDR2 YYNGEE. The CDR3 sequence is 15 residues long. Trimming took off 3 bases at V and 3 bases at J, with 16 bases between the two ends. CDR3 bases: TGTGCCAGCAGCGAGGACCCGGCGACCGGCTACGAGCAGTACTTC. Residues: CASSEDPATGYEQYF.

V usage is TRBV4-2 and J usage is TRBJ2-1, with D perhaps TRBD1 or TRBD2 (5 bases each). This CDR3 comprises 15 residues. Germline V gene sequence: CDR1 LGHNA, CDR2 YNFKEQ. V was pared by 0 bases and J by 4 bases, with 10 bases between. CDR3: CASSQDGWGYNEQFF. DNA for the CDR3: TGTGCCAGCAGCCAAGATGGTTGGGGGTACAATGAGCAGTTCTTC.

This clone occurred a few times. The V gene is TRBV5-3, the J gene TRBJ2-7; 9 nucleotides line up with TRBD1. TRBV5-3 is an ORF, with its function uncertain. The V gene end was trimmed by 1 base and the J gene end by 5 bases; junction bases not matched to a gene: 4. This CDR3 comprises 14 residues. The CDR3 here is CARSLRTGDDEQYF. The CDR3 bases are TGTGCCAGAAGCTTGCGGACAGGGGACGACGAGCAGTACTTC.

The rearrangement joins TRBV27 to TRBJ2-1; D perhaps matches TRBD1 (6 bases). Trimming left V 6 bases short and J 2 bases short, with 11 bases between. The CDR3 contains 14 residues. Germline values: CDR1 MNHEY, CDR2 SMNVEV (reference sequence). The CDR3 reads CASSIRDTYNEQFF. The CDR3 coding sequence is TGTGCCAGCAGCATCCGGGACACCTACAATGAGCAGTTCTTC.

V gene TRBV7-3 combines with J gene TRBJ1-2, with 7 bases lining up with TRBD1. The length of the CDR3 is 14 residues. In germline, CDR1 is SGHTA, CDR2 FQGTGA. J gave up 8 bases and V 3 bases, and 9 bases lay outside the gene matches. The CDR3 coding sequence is TGTGCCAGCAGCTTGACCATTCAGGGGGAAGGCTACACCTTC. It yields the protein CASSLTIQGEGYTF.

CDR3 DNA: TGCGCCAGCAGCTTGCTGATTCGGGGGCAGGAGACCCAGTACTTC. Protein sequence: CASSLLIRGQETQYF. This chain joins TRBV5-1 and TRBJ2-5, with D perhaps given as TRBD1 or TRBD2 (6 bases each). Trimming pared 1 base from V and 5 bases from J, leaving 15 bases between. The CDR3 has 15 amino acids. Germline V gene sequence: CDR1 SGHRS, CDR2 YFSETQ.

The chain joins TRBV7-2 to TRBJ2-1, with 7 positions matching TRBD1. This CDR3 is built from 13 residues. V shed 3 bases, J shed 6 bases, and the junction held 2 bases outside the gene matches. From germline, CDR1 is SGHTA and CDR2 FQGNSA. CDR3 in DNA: TGTGCCAGCAGCTTGGGGACAGTCAATGAGCAGTTCTTC. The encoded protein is CASSLGTVNEQFF.

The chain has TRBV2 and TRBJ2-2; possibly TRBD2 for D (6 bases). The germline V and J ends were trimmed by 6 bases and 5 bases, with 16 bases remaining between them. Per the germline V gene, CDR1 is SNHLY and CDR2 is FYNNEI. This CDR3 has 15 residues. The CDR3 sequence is CASRDTGSRTGELFF. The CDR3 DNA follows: TGTGCCAGCAGGGATACCGGGAGTAGGACCGGGGAGCTGTTTTTT.

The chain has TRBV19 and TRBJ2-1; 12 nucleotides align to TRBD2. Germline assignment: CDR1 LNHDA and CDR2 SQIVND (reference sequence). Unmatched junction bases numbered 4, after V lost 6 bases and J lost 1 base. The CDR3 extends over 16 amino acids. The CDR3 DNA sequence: TGTGCCAGTAGGGGGACTAGCGGGTATTCCTACAATGAGCAGTTCTTC. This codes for CASRGTSGYSYNEQFF.

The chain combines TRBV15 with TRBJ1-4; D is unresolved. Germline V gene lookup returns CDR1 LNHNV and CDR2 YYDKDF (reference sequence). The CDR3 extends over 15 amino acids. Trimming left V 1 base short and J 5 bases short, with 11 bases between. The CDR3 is CATSRGGPRNEKLFF. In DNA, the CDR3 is TGTGCCACCAGCAGAGGTGGACCCCGAAATGAAAAACTGTTTTTT.

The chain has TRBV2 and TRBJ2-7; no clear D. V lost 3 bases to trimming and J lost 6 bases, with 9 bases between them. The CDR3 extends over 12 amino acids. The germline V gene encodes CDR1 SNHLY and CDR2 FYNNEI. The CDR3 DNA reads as TGTGCCAGCAGTGAGGGTTGGGCCGAGCAGTACTTC. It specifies CASSEGWAEQYF. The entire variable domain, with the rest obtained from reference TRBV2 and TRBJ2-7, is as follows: EPEVTQTPSHQVTQMGQEVILRCVPISNHLYFYWYRQILGQKVEFLVSFYNNEISEKSEIFDDQFSVERPDGSNFTLKIRSTKLEDSAMYFCASSEGWAEQYFGPGTRLTVT.

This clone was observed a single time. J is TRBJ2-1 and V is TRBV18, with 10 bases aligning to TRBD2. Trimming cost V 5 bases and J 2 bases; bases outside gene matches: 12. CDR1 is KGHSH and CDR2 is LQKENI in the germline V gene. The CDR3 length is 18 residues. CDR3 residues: CASSKGTSALGTYNEQFF. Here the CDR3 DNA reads TGTGCCAGCTCAAAAGGGACTAGCGCTCTTGGGACCTACAATGAGCAGTTCTTC.

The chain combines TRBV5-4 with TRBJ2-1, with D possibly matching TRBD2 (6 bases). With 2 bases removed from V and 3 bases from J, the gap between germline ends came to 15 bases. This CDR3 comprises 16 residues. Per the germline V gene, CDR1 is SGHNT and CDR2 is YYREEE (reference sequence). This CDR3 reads CASSFVGRNDYNEQFF. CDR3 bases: TGTGCCAGCAGCTTTGTCGGGAGAAACGACTACAATGAGCAGTTCTTC. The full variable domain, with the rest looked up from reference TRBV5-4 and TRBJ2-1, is ETGVTQSPTHLIKTRGQQVTLRCSSQSGHNTVSWYQQALGQGPQFIFQYYREEENGRGNFPPRFSGLQFPNYSSELNVNALELDDSALYLCASSFVGRNDYNEQFFGPGTRLTVL.

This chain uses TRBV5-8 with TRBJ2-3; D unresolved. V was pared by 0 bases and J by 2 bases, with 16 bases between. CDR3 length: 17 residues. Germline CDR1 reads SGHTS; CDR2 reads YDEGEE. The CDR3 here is CASSLDPRRRPTDTQYF. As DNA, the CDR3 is TGTGCCAGCAGCTTGGATCCCCGCAGGCGGCCCACAGATACGCAGTATTTT.

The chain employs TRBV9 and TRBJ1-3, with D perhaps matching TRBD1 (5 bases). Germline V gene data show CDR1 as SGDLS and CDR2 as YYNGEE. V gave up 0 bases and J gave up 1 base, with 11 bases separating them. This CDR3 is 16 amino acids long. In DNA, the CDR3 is TGTGCCAGCAGCGTAGATGGGGCCGGGTCTGGAAACACCATATATTTT. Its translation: CASSVDGAGSGNTIYF.

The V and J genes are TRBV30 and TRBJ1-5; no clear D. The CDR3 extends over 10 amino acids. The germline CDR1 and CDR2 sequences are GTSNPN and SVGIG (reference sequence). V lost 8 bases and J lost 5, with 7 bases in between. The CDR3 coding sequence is TGTGCCCTCCGGGATCAGCCCCAGCATTTT. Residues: CALRDQPQHF. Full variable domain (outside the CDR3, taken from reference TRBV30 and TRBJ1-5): SQTIHQWPATLVQPVGSPLSLECTVEGTSNPNLYWYRQAAGRGLQLLFYSVGIGQISSEVPQNLSASRPQDRQFILSSKKLLLSDSGFYLCALRDQPQHFGDGTRLSIL.